This TCR beta chain was retrieved from a study of CD4 T cells in lung cancer (dated by TCRdb to about 2019). Background for the entire study: To find responses to candidate mutation-encoded neoepitopes, the study screened blood T cells from NSCLC patients and isolated neoantigen-specific CD4+ T-cell clones and TCRs. Lung adenocarcinoma or squamous cell carcinoma was present in the resected patients, who were aged 60 to 69 at blood donation and were mostly former smokers. Before blood donation, patients had received treatments including platinum chemotherapy, and some received nivolumab or pembrolizumab. The frequency of neoantigen-specific clonotypes in tumor resections, non-adjacent lung and cultured T-cell products was tracked by TCRB deep sequencing.

Notes on this clone: There is no known antigen for this receptor. No much larger clone exists at a distance of one base, and base qualities are not known.

Summary of the overall study and its limitations: Some blood-derived responses might reflect in vitro priming of naive T cells or cross-reactivity rather than memory responses to the cancer. Because the IFNgamma-sorted cells included nonspecific IFNgamma producers of unknown purity, the expanded lines ranged from monoclonal to oligoclonal.

Library prep was done by the immunoSEQ multiplex PCR assay. Qiagen DNeasy or QIAamp micro DNA kits were used to isolate DNA, and the Adaptive Biotechnology human TCRB sequencing kit was used to sequence TCRB. Sequencing of TCRB libraries was performed on an Illumina MiSeq. The original methods were these. The kit provider's software was used to analyze TCRB sequence data, and Fisher's exact test was used to test clonotype templates for tumor enrichment. TCRdb stores this immuneACCESS table with in-frame sequences only. Part of the clones is absent; in the studies checked, under half of the shortfall reflects unresolved V genes, and no reason is known for the rest. V, J and clone size are those of that table, while D and trimming were read from the DNA. This sample holds around 1,900 clones; less than 75% were observed only once. The top ten hold approximately 6% of the sample. PBMCs were stimulated for approximately two weeks with mutant 27-mer peptides together with IL21, IL7, IL15 and IL2, and were then restimulated with autologous B cells pulsed with peptide. After restimulation with peptide-pulsed B cells, live IFNgamma-secreting T cells were sorted by cytokine capture on a FACS Aria2. Sorted cells were expanded at limiting dilution, roughly 3 or 9 cells per well, with irradiated allogeneic PBMCs, phytohemagglutinin and IL2 for about 14 to 20 days. Peripheral blood samples or leukapheresis products were obtained from the patients. The antigen specificity of expanded lines was screened by IFNgamma ELISA against autologous B cells pulsed with mutant peptides.

Its CDR3 holds 15 amino acids, cysteine through phenylalanine. Solely the CDR3 DNA is kept, with 45 bases framed from the first base. The germline V gene yields SGHAT for CDR1 and FQNNGV for CDR2. At the junction V is shortened by 9 bases and J by 3 bases, with 18 bases in between. The V and J genes are TRBV11-2 and TRBJ1-3, with the D gene not confidently named. Sample: a CD4+ T cell line or clone grown in culture. The receptor comes from an older woman with non-small cell lung cancer. Some clones in this sample may be carry-over from other donors' samples. The DNA reads TGTGCCAGGAGCCCGGCAGCAATCGGTGGAAACACCATATATTTT. This is translated as CARSPAAIGGNTIYF.